This T cell receptor (beta chain) stems from a study of CD8+CD57+ T cells in acquired aplastic anemia (dated by TCRdb to the late 2010s). Concerning the study at large: DNA extracted from sorted CD4+ and CD8+ cells had a mean of roughly 3.3 ug, with a range of roughly 0.2 to 27.4 ug. CD8+CD57+ expansion was defined as a frequency above the mean frequency observed in healthy subjects. General study outcomes and caveats: No significant difference in CD8+ Simpson's diversity was found between patients and healthy controls (P=0.060). Although roughly 29 CD8+ CDR3 sequences were shared by patients and controls, these sequences appeared highly expressed in patients and within the immunodominant clones of patients.

From its cysteine to its phenylalanine, the CDR3 spans 14 amino acids. Of the read, only the CDR3 DNA is kept; its 42 bases are in frame from base 1. From a lookup of the germline V gene, CDR1 and CDR2 are SGHTA and FQGNSA. Trimming takes 5 bases off V and 6 bases off J; junction bases not matched to a gene: 4. Genomic DNA served as template for TCR beta VDJ combination and CDR3 sequence profiling. An Illumina HiSeq 2000 was the platform used for TCR repertoire sequencing. On the authors' methods: TRBV/TRBJ rearrangement plots, CDR3 size and DJ length profiles, and Simpson's diversity index were used to evaluate the repertoires. Whichever DNA sequence was most abundant in the deep sequencing data was defined as the immunodominant clone. CDR3 amino acid sequences were checked for sharing between subjects and were compared against published repertoires and the VDJdb database. TCRdb ran its own pipeline on the public reads, namely fastp trimming at Q25 and MiXCR clone calling, and kept in-frame beta chains. Rows are unified per CDR3 protein, each entry keeping the most common DNA and genes. The authors' filters were not applied to this entry. Across this sample there are hundreds of thousands of distinct CDR3 sequences, with roughly 34% seen only once. Of the sample, nearly 0.85% is held by the ten largest clones.

At least ten counts were recorded for this clonotype. What antigen it recognizes has not been identified. Per-nucleotide qualities are absent, and no much larger clonotype sits a single base away. The patients picked for sequencing were ones in whom flow cytometry had shown an expansion of CD8+CD57+ cells. Every patient had severe acquired aplastic anemia, diagnosed using the International Study of Aplastic Anemia and Agranulocytosis and Camitta criteria. No therapy had been received by the patients at the time of blood sampling. TCR repertoires of sorted CD4+ and CD8+ blood T cells from severe aplastic anemia patients and healthy subjects were deep-sequenced in the study. In the USA, patient enrollment took place under clinicaltrials.gov protocols 00001620, 01623167, 00001397, 00071045, 00081523 and 00961064. Ficoll-Paque density gradient centrifugation was used to isolate peripheral blood mononuclear cells. CD4+ and CD8+ T cells were sorted by FACS or magnetic beads before DNA extraction.

The origin of this receptor is a human donor with aplastic anemia. Sequenced: sorted CD4+, CD8+, or CD8+CD57+ T cells (not recorded which) from PBMCs. In this chain, TRBV7-2 is recombined with TRBJ2-3; TRBD2 matches 11 bases in the middle. The DNA reads TGTGCCAGCAGCGCGGGACTAGCGGAGGATACGCAGTATTTT. It translates to CASSAGLAEDTQYF.